This T cell receptor beta chain originates from a study of blood T cell repertoires in COVID-19. Study in general: Donors of Cohort 3 who recovered were those that had two negative PCRs, clearance, or symptom resolution. Sources were T cells, B-cell-depleted T cells, or PBMCs; the material itself was cDNA or gDNA.

Authors' processing steps: Amplification of reference gene primers was used by the study to estimate nucleated cell counts. The repertoire was sequenced with immunoSEQ multiplex PCR; TCRdb's copy has only in-frame clones and lacks some. V, J and clone size derive from that table, while D and trimming were established from the DNA sequence. The sample lists 200,000 to 250,000 clones, 86% occurring once. The CDR3 loop spans 15 amino acids. Germline V lookup: CDR1 MNHEY, CDR2 SVGAGI. Trimming left V 7 bases short and J 1 base short, with 14 bases between. In terms of age and location, participants ranged from roughly 18 to 90 years and lived in about 25 US areas.

This chain links TRBV6-5 with TRBJ2-1, with a tentative D call TRBD2 (6 bases). Sequences were obtained from PBMCs or T cells enriched from blood (not recorded which). This TCR was recovered from a woman aged 50 to 65 in a cohort exposed to, infected with or recovered from COVID-19 (not recorded which). For the CDR3, the DNA is TGTGCCAGCACCCCCGGGACTGGATCCTACAATGAGCAGTTCTTC. Translation: CASTPGTGSYNEQFF.